One and the same sample provided the 12 T cell receptor beta chains below, sequenced in a study of T-cell memory formation after mild COVID-19. TCRdb independently ran MiXCR on the 5' RACE reads; one entry per CDR3 protein. Of around 300,000 distinct CDR3 sequences in the sample, just under 20% were seen once. The sample taken for sequencing was PBMCs or a T cell subset sorted from them (not recorded which). Receptors were obtained from a man aged 18 to 29 who had mild COVID-19 (a few samples of this study predate the infection). Cell type and time point are not known.

J is TRBJ2-7 and V is TRBV20-1; D might be TRBD1 (6 bases). In germline, CDR1 is DFQATT, CDR2 SNEGSKA (reference sequence). The germline V and J ends were trimmed by 6 bases and 5 bases, with 20 bases remaining between them. CDR3 length equals 14 residues. The CDR3, as DNA: TGCAGTGCCAACCTTGGACAGATGAGCCACGAGCAGTACTTC. It codes for CSANLGQMSHEQYF.

The V call is TRBV30, the J call TRBJ2-1, with D possibly being TRBD2 (6 bases). The CDR3 is 14 residues long. Germline V lookup: CDR1 GTSNPN, CDR2 SVGIG (reference sequence). With 0 bases removed from V and 4 bases from J, the gap between germline ends came to 10 bases. CDR3: CAWSVRRVYNEQFF. The CDR3 coding sequence is TGTGCCTGGAGTGTTCGGAGGGTTTACAATGAGCAGTTCTTC.

This clonotype turned up a few times. The chain uses TRBV24-1 and TRBJ2-5, with 12 bases fitting TRBD1. V shed 2 bases and J 1 base; nucleotides not matched to a gene: 1. The CDR3 has 16 residues. Germline values: CDR1 KGHDR, CDR2 SFDVKD. CDR3 DNA: TGTGCCACCAGTGATTGGGACAGGGGGCCCCAAGAGACCCAGTACTTC. This translates into CATSDWDRGPQETQYF.

The chain employs TRBV30 and TRBJ2-5; 7 bases are a match to TRBD2. CDR3 length equals 12 residues. Germline V CDR1 and CDR2: GTSNPN, SVGIG (reference sequence). V trimming: 8 bases; J trimming: 4 bases; junction bases outside the gene matches: 7. The DNA for the CDR3 is TGTGCCGGACGACTAGCAGCAGAGACCCAGTACTTC. This translates into CAGRLAAETQYF.

There are a few counts of this clonotype. CDR3 sequence (DNA): TGTGCCAGCACGGACAGGGGAAACTATGGCTACACCTTC. This codes for CASTDRGNYGYTF. The chain uses TRBV12-3 or TRBV12-4 and TRBJ1-2, with 9 bases matching TRBD1. V was clipped by 7 bases and J by 2 bases; unmatched bases: 2. The CDR3 runs to 13 residues.

This clonotype has a handful of counts. V usage is TRBV5-1 and J usage is TRBJ2-5; D unresolved. The CDR3 has 11 residues. The V gene lost 7 bases and the J gene lost 3 bases, with 7 bases spanning the gap. From germline, CDR1 is SGHRS and CDR2 YFSETQ. As DNA, the CDR3 is TGCGCCAGCGGGCAGGAAGAGACCCAGTACTTC. Translating it yields CASGQEETQYF.

This clonotype was seen a handful of times. J is TRBJ1-2 and V is TRBV5-4; D uncertain. The germline V and J ends were trimmed by 5 bases and 3 bases, with 14 bases remaining between them. CDR3 length: 14 amino acids. Germline V gives CDR1 SGHNT, CDR2 YYREEE (reference sequence). The CDR3: CASRLRDTDYGYTF. In DNA, the CDR3 is TGTGCCAGCAGATTGAGGGATACTGACTATGGCTACACCTTC. The whole variable domain, filled in from reference TRBV5-4 and TRBJ1-2, reads ETGVTQSPTHLIKTRGQQVTLRCSSQSGHNTVSWYQQALGQGPQFIFQYYREEENGRGNFPPRFSGLQFPNYSSELNVNALELDDSALYLCASRLRDTDYGYTFGSGTRLTVV.

The chain is built from TRBV7-3 and TRBJ1-1; no definite D call. Germline lookup yields CDR1 SGHTA and CDR2 FQGTGA. This CDR3 region has 15 residues. The V and J ends lost 1 base and 1 base respectively, with 10 bases between them. The CDR3 nucleotides read TGTGCCAGCAGCTTAATACCGGGTACGAACACTGAAGCTTTCTTT. The encoded protein is CASSLIPGTNTEAFF.

The chain joins TRBV14 to TRBJ1-1; D unresolved. V lost 3 bases, J lost 0 bases, and 14 bases lay in between. CDR3 length equals 16 residues. Germline V CDR1 and CDR2: SGHDN, FVKESK. This chain's CDR3 is CASSHLRSPLNTEAFF. CDR3 in DNA: TGTGCCAGCAGCCATCTCCGTTCCCCCTTGAACACTGAAGCTTTCTTT.

This clonotype was observed a handful of times. Compared with germline, one end of the junction differs, possibly owing to a read error. The V and J genes are TRBV7-7 and TRBJ2-5, with 8 nucleotides matching TRBD1. The CDR3 has 17 residues. Germline V gene lookup returns CDR1 SSHAT and CDR2 FNYEAQ (reference sequence). CDR3 in amino acids: CASSPHETGALQETQYF. For the CDR3, the DNA is TGTGCTAGCAGCCCCCACGAGACAGGGGCCCTCCAAGAGACCCAGTACTTC.

In this sample, this clonotype turned up a few times. The chain links TRBV6-1 to TRBJ1-5, with D unclear. Germline loops: CDR1 MNHNS, CDR2 SASEGT. This CDR3 has 15 amino acids. V was trimmed by 1 base and J by 1 base, leaving 8 bases between them. CDR3 sequence reads: CASSEEVGSNQPQHF. The CDR3 DNA follows: TGTGCCAGCAGTGAAGAGGTGGGGAGCAATCAGCCCCAGCATTTT.

This clonotype was seen more than once but under ten times. CDR3 sequence: CSARVSSGGNYNEQFF. Here the CDR3 DNA reads TGCAGTGCTAGAGTATCCAGCGGGGGAAATTACAATGAGCAGTTCTTC. The chain links TRBV20-1 to TRBJ2-1; 8 bases match TRBD2. V was clipped by 1 base and J by 4 bases; unmatched bases: 9. CDR3 length equals 16 residues. Per the germline V gene, CDR1 is DFQATT and CDR2 is SNEGSKA (reference sequence).